This T cell receptor (beta chain) was sequenced during a study of T cells after yellow fever vaccination. Trimming took 1 base from V and 12 from J, leaving 9 bases between them. Germline CDR1 and CDR2: SGHAT and FQNNGV. This CDR3 has 11 amino acids. Note on this clonotype: No antigen is known for it.

5'RACE template switching added a universal primer site and UMIs to TCR cDNA. In TCRdb, the 5' RACE reads were re-called with MiXCR into one record per CDR3 protein. The data show 300,000 to 350,000 distinct CDR3 sequences, 3% to 4.5% seen once. Notes on the study in general: Clones from primary vaccination mostly reappeared after the booster (approximately 95% CD4, around 90% CD8). A minor fraction of clonotypes spanned both CD4 and CD8 compartments. Contaminating bulk clonotypes could be abundant in FACS-sorted repertoires.

This TCR derives from a man aged 18-30 years who received the YFV17D yellow fever vaccine. The chain is built from TRBV11-2 and TRBJ2-5, with D unclear. The specimen comprised PBMCs, sampled 5 days after the yellow fever booster vaccination. The CDR3 DNA reads TGTGCCAGCAGCTTAGGACCCTCCAAGTACTTC. It is translated as CASSLGPSKYF.